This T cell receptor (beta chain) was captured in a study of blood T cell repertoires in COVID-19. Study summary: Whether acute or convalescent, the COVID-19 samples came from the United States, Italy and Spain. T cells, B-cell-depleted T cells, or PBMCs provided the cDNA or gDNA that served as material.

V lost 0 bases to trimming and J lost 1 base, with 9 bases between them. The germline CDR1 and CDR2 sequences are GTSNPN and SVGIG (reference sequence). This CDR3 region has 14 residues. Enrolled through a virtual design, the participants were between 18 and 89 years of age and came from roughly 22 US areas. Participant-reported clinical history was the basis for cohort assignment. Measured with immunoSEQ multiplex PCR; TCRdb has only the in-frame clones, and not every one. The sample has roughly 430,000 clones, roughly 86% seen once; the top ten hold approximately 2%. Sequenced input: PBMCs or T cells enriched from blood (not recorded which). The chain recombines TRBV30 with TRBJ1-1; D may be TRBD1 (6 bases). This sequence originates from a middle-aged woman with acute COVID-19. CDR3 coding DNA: TGTGCCTGGAGTGTACGGGGGGCGAACACTGAAGCTTTCTTT. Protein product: CAWSVRGANTEAFF.